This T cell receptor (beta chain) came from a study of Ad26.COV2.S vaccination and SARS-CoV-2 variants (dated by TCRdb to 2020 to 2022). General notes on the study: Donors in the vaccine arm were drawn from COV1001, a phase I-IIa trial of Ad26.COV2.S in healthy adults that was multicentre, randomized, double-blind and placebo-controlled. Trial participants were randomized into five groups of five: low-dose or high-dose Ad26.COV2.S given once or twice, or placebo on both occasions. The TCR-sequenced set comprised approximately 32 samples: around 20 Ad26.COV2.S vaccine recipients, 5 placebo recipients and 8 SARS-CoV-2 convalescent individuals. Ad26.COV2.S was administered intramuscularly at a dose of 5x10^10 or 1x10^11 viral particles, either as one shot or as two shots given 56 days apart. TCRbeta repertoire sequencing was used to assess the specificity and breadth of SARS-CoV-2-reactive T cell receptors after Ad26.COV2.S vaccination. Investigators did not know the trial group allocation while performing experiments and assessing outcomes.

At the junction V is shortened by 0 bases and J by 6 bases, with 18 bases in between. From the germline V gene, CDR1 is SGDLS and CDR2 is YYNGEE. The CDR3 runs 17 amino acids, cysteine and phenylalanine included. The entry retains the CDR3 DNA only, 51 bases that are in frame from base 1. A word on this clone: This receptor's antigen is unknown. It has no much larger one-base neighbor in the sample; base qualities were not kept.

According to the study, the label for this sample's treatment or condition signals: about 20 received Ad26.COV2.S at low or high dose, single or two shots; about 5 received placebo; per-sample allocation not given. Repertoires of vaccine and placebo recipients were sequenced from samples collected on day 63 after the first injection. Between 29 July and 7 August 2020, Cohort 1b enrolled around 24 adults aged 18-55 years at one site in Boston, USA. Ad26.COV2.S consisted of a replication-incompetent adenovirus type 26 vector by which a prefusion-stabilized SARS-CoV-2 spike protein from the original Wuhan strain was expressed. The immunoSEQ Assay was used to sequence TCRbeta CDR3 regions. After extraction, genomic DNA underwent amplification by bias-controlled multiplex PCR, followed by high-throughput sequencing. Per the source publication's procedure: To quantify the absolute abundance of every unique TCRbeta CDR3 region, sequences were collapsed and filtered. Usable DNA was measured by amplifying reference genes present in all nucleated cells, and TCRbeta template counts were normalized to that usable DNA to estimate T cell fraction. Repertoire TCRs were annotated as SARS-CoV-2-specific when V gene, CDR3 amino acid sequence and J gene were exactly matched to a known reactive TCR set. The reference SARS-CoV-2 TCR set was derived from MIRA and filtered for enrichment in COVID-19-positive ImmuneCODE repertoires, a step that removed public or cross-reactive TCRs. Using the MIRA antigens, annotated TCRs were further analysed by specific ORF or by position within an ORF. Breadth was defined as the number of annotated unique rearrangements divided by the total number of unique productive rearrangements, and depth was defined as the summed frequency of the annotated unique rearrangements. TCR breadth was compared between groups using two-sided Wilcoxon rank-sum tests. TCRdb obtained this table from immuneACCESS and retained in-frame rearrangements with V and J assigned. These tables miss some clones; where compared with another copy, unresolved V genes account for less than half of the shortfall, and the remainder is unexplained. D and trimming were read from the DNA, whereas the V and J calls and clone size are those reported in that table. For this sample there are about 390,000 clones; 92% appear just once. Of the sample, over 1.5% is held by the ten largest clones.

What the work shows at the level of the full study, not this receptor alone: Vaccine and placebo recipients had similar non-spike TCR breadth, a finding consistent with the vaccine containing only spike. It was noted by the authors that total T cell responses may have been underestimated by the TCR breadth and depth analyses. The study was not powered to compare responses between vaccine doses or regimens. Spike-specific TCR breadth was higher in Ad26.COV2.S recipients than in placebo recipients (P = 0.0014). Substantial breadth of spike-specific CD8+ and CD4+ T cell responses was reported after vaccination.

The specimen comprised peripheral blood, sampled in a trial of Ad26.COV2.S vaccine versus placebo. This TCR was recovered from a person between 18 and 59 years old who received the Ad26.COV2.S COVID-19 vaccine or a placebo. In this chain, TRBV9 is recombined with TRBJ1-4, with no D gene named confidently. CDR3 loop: CASSVDEGGGRDEKLFF. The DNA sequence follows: TGTGCCAGCAGCGTAGACGAGGGAGGTGGGCGGGATGAAAAACTGTTTTTT.